This record looks at one TCR beta chain sequence and its context. These data belong to a study of blood T cell repertoires in COVID-19. Overall study: PBMCs, B-cell-depleted T cells, or T cells were the source of the cDNA or gDNA that made up the material.

Trimming took 0 bases from V and 8 from J, leaving 10 bases between them. Per germline, CDR1 MGHRA and CDR2 YSYEKL. CDR3 size: 13 residues. Residents of about two dozen US areas, aged about 18 to 89 years, made up the participants. Generated by immunoSEQ multiplex PCR, the TCRdb table keeps only in-frame clones and is missing some. The profile shows 360,000 or so clones, roughly 86% of them singletons. The chain links TRBV4-1 to TRBJ1-2, with D unclear. The specimen was PBMCs or T cells enriched from blood (not recorded which). The TCR was taken from a woman aged 25-40 years who had been exposed to COVID-19. CDR3 sequence reads: CASSQDPLYGYTF. The CDR3 DNA is TGCGCCAGCAGCCAAGACCCCCTCTACGGCTACACCTTC.